In this sample, the clone carrying this T cell receptor beta chain turned up a few times. The antigen is unknown. V lost 4 bases and J 3 bases, leaving 18 bases between the germline ends. From germline, CDR1 is SQVTM and CDR2 ANQGSEA. The length of the CDR3 is 15 residues. 5'RACE, which relied on constant-segment primers, yielded TCR alpha and TCR beta cDNA libraries carrying sample barcodes and UMIs. TCRdb re-analysed the 5' RACE reads in MiXCR, keeping a single row per CDR3 protein. The sample lists 250,000 to 300,000 distinct CDR3 sequences, more than 15% seen once, with roughly a fifth in the top ten. This entry comes from a study of T-cell memory formation after mild COVID-19. Study context: TCR clusters mostly belonged to single donors. Study-wide findings and caveats: There were some responding clones in pre-infection memory, which suggested that cross-reactive memory had joined. CD4+ bias marked clones expanding day 15 to 37, unlike balanced contracting clones.

The rearrangement uses TRBV29-1 and TRBJ1-2; tentative D call: TRBD1 (6 bases). The clonotype was recovered from a man aged 18 to 30 who had mild COVID-19 (a few samples of this study predate the infection). Cell type and time point are not known. The sample was PBMCs or a T cell subset sorted from them (not recorded which). CDR3 region: CSVVQDSRSDYGYTF. DNA for the CDR3: TGCAGCGTTGTTCAGGACAGCCGCTCGGACTATGGCTACACCTTC. Full variable domain (remainder filled in from reference TRBV29-1 and TRBJ1-2): SAVISQKPSRDICQRGTSLTIQCQVDSQVTMMFWYRQQPGQSLTLIATANQGSEATYESGFVIDKFPISRPNLTFSTLTVSNMSPEDSSIYLCSVVQDSRSDYGYTFGSGTRLTVV.